These 3 T cell receptor beta chains share one sample of origin, sequenced in a study of T cells in Graves' hyperthyroidism and ophthalmopathy. From RNA transcripts, TCR beta CDR3 regions were amplified. The TCR CDR3 was amplified in a first-round RT-PCR using the HTBI primer set. TCRdb used MiXCR to reprocess the multiplex PCR reads, holding one entry per CDR3 protein. The sample holds around 300,000 distinct CDR3 sequences, about 14% seen once. The specimen sequenced was blood. The receptors stem from a woman in her 30s with Graves' hyperthyroidism.

This clonotype was found many times. V and J are TRBV28 and TRBJ2-2, with 9 bases matching TRBD1. The CDR3 runs to 19 residues. J gave up 5 bases and V 4 bases, and 17 bases lay outside the gene matches. The germline CDR1 and CDR2 sequences are MDHEN and SYDVKM. CDR3 loop: CASSWTGVGRFIETGELFF. The CDR3 DNA follows: TGTGCCAGCAGTTGGACAGGGGTTGGCCGATTCATTGAAACCGGGGAGCTGTTTTTT.

The chain combines TRBV29-1 with TRBJ1-2, with a possible D match to TRBD1 (5 bases). The germline CDR1 and CDR2 sequences are SQVTM and ANQGSEA. The CDR3 totals 11 residues. V lost 0 bases to trimming and J lost 8 bases, with 7 bases between them. The CDR3 loop reads CSVEEGGGYTF. CDR3 DNA: TGCAGCGTTGAAGAGGGGGGGGGCTACACCTTC.

In this sample, this clonotype turned up a few times. The chain has TRBV20-1 and TRBJ2-7; D is undetermined. In germline, CDR1 is DFQATT, CDR2 SNEGSKA (reference sequence). The length of the CDR3 is 14 residues. With 3 bases removed from V and 2 bases from J, the gap between germline ends came to 14 bases. As DNA, the CDR3 is TGCAGTGCTAGTGGGGTACCAAATACCTACGAGCAGTACTTC. Residues: CSASGVPNTYEQYF.